Below are 27 T cell receptor beta chains sequenced from a single sample in a study of early stage breast cancer tumors. The assay was immunoSEQ multiplex PCR, and TCRdb's table has in-frame clones only and misses some. Among around 71,000 clones, approximately 79% were seen once, and the ten largest hold roughly 3%. Sequencing used blood. The receptor source for this set is a person between 55 and 70 years old with breast cancer.

The CDR3 DNA follows: TGTGCCACCACACCGTCGGGGGCATTTACGACCTACGAGCAGTACTTC. This codes for CATTPSGAFTTYEQYF. The V gene is TRBV27, the J gene TRBJ2-7; D could derive from TRBD1 or TRBD2 (6 bases each). The CDR3 loop spans 16 amino acids. V gave up 10 bases and J gave up 2 bases, with 24 bases separating them. The germline gives CDR1 MNHEY, CDR2 SMNVEV (reference sequence).

This rearrangement joins TRBV10-3 to TRBJ2-1; no reliable D call. V was trimmed by 2 bases and J by 9 bases, leaving 11 bases between them. Germline V CDR1 and CDR2: ENHRY, SYGVKD. CDR3 length: 13 amino acids. CDR3 in DNA: TGTGCCATCAGTGAGATGTTCTTCCGTGAGCAGTTCTTC. Its translation is CAISEMFFREQFF.

The chain couples TRBV19 to TRBJ2-4; TRBD2 might be the D (6 bases). This CDR3 is built from 13 residues. The germline gives CDR1 LNHDA, CDR2 SQIVND (reference sequence). Deletions cut 7 bases from V and 9 bases from J, with 16 bases between. CDR3 nucleotide sequence: TGTGCCAGTATGGGGGGAAGTCATGGCATTCAGTACTTC. Protein product: CASMGGSHGIQYF.

The rearrangement links TRBV6-1 to TRBJ1-5; the D gene is possibly TRBD1 (5 bases). V lost 5 bases and J lost 1, with 9 bases in between. From germline, CDR1 is MNHNS and CDR2 SASEGT. This CDR3 has 14 residues. The CDR3 is CASSRRGSNQPQHF. The CDR3 DNA reads as TGTGCCAGCAGTCGAAGGGGAAGCAATCAGCCCCAGCATTTT.

V is TRBV2 and J is TRBJ1-1; D remains ambiguous. This CDR3 contains 14 residues. V gave up 4 bases and J gave up 1 base, with 10 bases separating them. Per the germline V gene, CDR1 is SNHLY and CDR2 is FYNNEI. The CDR3 protein is CASSVMATNTEAFF. The DNA for the CDR3 is TGTGCCAGCAGTGTAATGGCAACGAACACTGAAGCTTTCTTT. Full variable domain (rest looked up from reference TRBV2 and TRBJ1-1): EPEVTQTPSHQVTQMGQEVILRCVPISNHLYFYWYRQILGQKVEFLVSFYNNEISEKSEIFDDQFSVERPDGSNFTLKIRSTKLEDSAMYFCASSVMATNTEAFFGQGTRLTVV.

In its sample, this clone was seen once. The rearrangement links TRBV6-1 to TRBJ2-7; a possible D gene is TRBD2 (5 bases). Germline CDR1 and CDR2: MNHNS and SASEGT. CDR3 size: 14 residues. Trimming shortened V by 4 bases and J by 6 bases, and 16 bases separated the two germline ends. This CDR3 is CASSGGSVGREQYF. The CDR3 nucleotides read TGTGCCAGCAGTGGGGGTAGCGTTGGTCGCGAGCAGTACTTC.

The V and J genes are TRBV5-5 and TRBJ1-3; possible D gene TRBD1, 6 bases. The CDR3 has 15 amino acids. Per the germline V gene, CDR1 is SGHKS and CDR2 is YYEKEE (reference sequence). V was clipped by 4 bases and J by 1 base, with 12 bases between them. CDR3 DNA: TGTGCCAGCAGCACCGGACAGACATCTGGAAACACCATATATTTT. Translation gives CASSTGQTSGNTIYF.

The chain joins TRBV28 to TRBJ2-7; tentative D call: TRBD1 (5 bases). This CDR3 is built from 11 residues. CDR1 and CDR2 (germline): MDHEN, SYDVKM. The V gene lost 8 bases and the J gene lost 6 bases, with 11 bases spanning the gap. The CDR3 protein is CASGAYGEQYF. CDR3 nucleotide sequence: TGTGCCAGCGGGGCCTACGGCGAGCAGTACTTC.

The chain is built from TRBV2 and TRBJ1-2, with 11 bases aligning to TRBD1. This CDR3 is built from 15 residues. The germline CDR1 and CDR2 sequences are SNHLY and FYNNEI. The ends lost 3 bases at V and 3 bases at J; junction bases unmatched: 3. The CDR3: CASSESDRGHYGYTF. The CDR3 nucleotides are TGTGCCAGCAGTGAGTCGGACAGGGGGCACTATGGCTACACCTTC. The full variable domain, with the rest looked up from reference TRBV2 and TRBJ1-2, is EPEVTQTPSHQVTQMGQEVILRCVPISNHLYFYWYRQILGQKVEFLVSFYNNEISEKSEIFDDQFSVERPDGSNFTLKIRSTKLEDSAMYFCASSESDRGHYGYTFGSGTRLTVV.

The chain couples TRBV28 to TRBJ1-2; 8 nucleotides align to TRBD1. The V gene end was trimmed by 8 bases and the J gene end by 2 bases; junction bases not matched to a gene: 7. The CDR3 is made up of 14 amino acids. Per germline, CDR1 MDHEN and CDR2 SYDVKM. DNA for the CDR3: TGTGCCAGCTATGGGACAGGATTAAACTATGGCTACACCTTC. This codes for CASYGTGLNYGYTF.

V and J are TRBV2 and TRBJ2-1; D gene ambiguous. Trimming left V 8 bases short and J 7 bases short, with 9 bases between. Germline V lookup: CDR1 SNHLY, CDR2 FYNNEI. There are 11 residues in the CDR3. The CDR3 DNA follows: TGTGCCAGCTTGGTGTCAAATGAGCAGTTCTTC. This gives the protein CASLVSNEQFF.

This rearrangement joins TRBV6-5 to TRBJ1-2; D may be TRBD1 (6 bases). Germline V gene data show CDR1 as MNHEY and CDR2 as SVGAGI. The CDR3 is made up of 15 amino acids. V dropped 5 bases and J dropped 4 bases, with 17 bases sitting between them. The CDR3 loop is CASSAHREISYGYTF. CDR3 in DNA: TGTGCCAGCAGTGCTCACAGGGAGATAAGCTATGGCTACACCTTC.

The chain has TRBV6-1 and TRBJ1-2; D is perhaps TRBD1 (5 bases). Germline loops: CDR1 MNHNS, CDR2 SASEGT. This CDR3 is built from 14 residues. Trimming removed 5 bases at V and 0 bases at J, with 10 bases between. Here the CDR3 DNA reads TGTGCCAGCAGTATTCAGGGACCTAACTATGGCTACACCTTC. Translation gives CASSIQGPNYGYTF.

The count of this clone is one. The chain recombines TRBV6-5 with TRBJ2-1; possibly TRBD2 for D (6 bases). The V end was cut by 6 bases, the J end by 5 bases, with 17 bases between. Germline loops: CDR1 MNHEY, CDR2 SVGAGI. This CDR3 is built from 15 residues. CDR3 sequence: CASRPPRAGHNEQFF. The DNA for the CDR3 is TGTGCCAGCAGGCCCCCGAGGGCGGGGCACAATGAGCAGTTCTTC.

The V and J genes are TRBV11-3 and TRBJ2-1; TRBD2 matches at 9 bases. The CDR3 totals 16 residues. V shed 1 base, J shed 3 bases, and the junction held 4 bases outside the gene matches. From germline, CDR1 is SGHNT and CDR2 YENEEA. The CDR3 nucleotides read TGTGCCAGCAGCTTAGGGGCTAGCGGGGACTACAATGAGCAGTTCTTC. It is translated as CASSLGASGDYNEQFF.

In this sample, this clone turned up a few times. V usage is TRBV7-9 and J usage is TRBJ1-1; 7 bases are shared with TRBD1. The J segment lost 6 bases and the V segment lost 5 bases, leaving 12 bases of the junction unmatched. Germline V gene sequence: CDR1 SEHNR, CDR2 FQNEAQ (reference sequence). CDR3 length: 15 amino acids. CDR3 bases: TGTGCCAGCAGCCAGGGGGTAATGTCGGGTTCTGAAGCTTTCTTT. Its translation is CASSQGVMSGSEAFF.

This clone has more than one count but fewer than ten. This chain connects TRBV4-2 to TRBJ1-4, with TRBD1 matching 8 bases. The length of the CDR3 is 14 residues. Germline values: CDR1 LGHNA, CDR2 YNFKEQ. The V segment lost 6 bases and the J segment 6 bases; nucleotides outside the gene matches: 6. CDR3: CASRTDRVDEKLFF. For the CDR3, the DNA is TGTGCCAGCAGGACGGACAGGGTTGATGAAAAACTGTTTTTT.

This chain joins TRBV5-1 and TRBJ2-7; D unresolved. Germline values: CDR1 SGHRS, CDR2 YFSETQ. The CDR3 runs 13 residues. V lost 2 bases, J lost 0 bases, and 6 bases lay in between. The CDR3 sequence: CASSFSSSYEQYF. CDR3 DNA: TGCGCCAGCAGCTTTTCGAGCTCCTACGAGCAGTACTTC.

The genes are TRBV4-1 and TRBJ2-7, with 7 bases that match TRBD1. Germline assignment: CDR1 MGHRA and CDR2 YSYEKL. This CDR3 is built from 15 residues. V shed 4 bases, J shed 6 bases, and the junction held 12 bases outside the gene matches. CDR3 sequence: CASSRYPGQTLEQYF. Here the CDR3 DNA reads TGCGCCAGCAGCCGATACCCGGGACAGACCCTCGAGCAGTACTTC.

V is TRBV11-3 and J is TRBJ2-2; D is uncertain. Germline CDR1 is SGHNT and CDR2 is YENEEA. Trimming removed 5 bases from V and 4 bases from J, with 8 bases in between. The CDR3 runs 13 residues. The CDR3 spells CASSQSFTGELFF. The CDR3 DNA follows: TGTGCCAGCAGCCAATCATTCACCGGGGAGCTGTTTTTT.

A single count supports this clone. This chain joins TRBV6-1 and TRBJ2-1, with TRBD1 matching over 8 bases. Germline CDR1 and CDR2: MNHNS and SASEGT. The CDR3 contains 15 residues. After removal of 7 bases from V and 7 bases from J, the junction contained 12 bases not matched to a gene. CDR3 in amino acids: CASKGGTGLWNEQFF. The CDR3 DNA reads as TGTGCCAGCAAAGGGGGGACAGGTCTATGGAATGAGCAGTTCTTC.

The chain has TRBV19 and TRBJ2-3; tentatively, D is TRBD2 (5 bases). Germline V lookup: CDR1 LNHDA, CDR2 SQIVND (reference sequence). CDR3 length: 16 amino acids. Trimming removed 5 bases at V and 4 bases at J, with 19 bases between. CDR3 sequence reads: CASSGSMGIGADTQYF. In nucleotides, the CDR3 is TGTGCCAGTAGTGGCTCTATGGGCATCGGGGCAGATACGCAGTATTTT.

The chain joins TRBV7-4 to TRBJ1-5; 8 nucleotides line up with TRBD1. The CDR3 consists of 16 residues. CDR1 is SGHVT and CDR2 is SQSDAQ in the germline V gene. Losses at the gene ends were 5 bases for V and 7 bases for J; bases not matched to a gene: 13. CDR3 sequence: CASSTTRDRKRQPQHF. The CDR3 nucleotides read TGTGCCAGCAGCACCACCCGGGACAGGAAGCGACAGCCCCAGCATTTT.

The chain recombines TRBV7-9 with TRBJ1-3; D gene unclear. The length of the CDR3 is 13 residues. The ends were cut back, 3 bases at V and 6 bases at J, with 9 bases in the middle. Germline loops: CDR1 SEHNR, CDR2 FQNEAQ (reference sequence). The CDR3 DNA follows: TGTGCCAGCAGCTTCCGCGGGGTAAACACCATATATTTT. Protein product: CASSFRGVNTIYF.

The chain employs TRBV9 and TRBJ2-3; D is unclear. This CDR3 has 13 amino acids. Germline values: CDR1 SGDLS, CDR2 YYNGEE. V was pared by 0 bases and J by 4 bases, with 6 bases between. This CDR3 is CASSVDWSDTQYF. The CDR3 DNA sequence: TGTGCCAGCAGCGTAGACTGGTCAGATACGCAGTATTTT.

This clone was observed a few times. The chain is built from TRBV11-2 and TRBJ2-2; D is uncertain. The CDR3 extends over 13 amino acids. Trimming cost V 4 bases and J 8 bases, with 11 bases left between them. Germline-derived CDR1 and CDR2 are SGHAT and FQNNGV. The CDR3 protein is CASSSVRSGELFF. The CDR3 bases are TGTGCCAGCAGCTCGGTCCGTAGTGGGGAGCTGTTTTTT. Full variable domain (remainder filled in from reference TRBV11-2 and TRBJ2-2): EAGVAQSPRYKIIEKRQSVAFWCNPISGHATLYWYQQILGQGPKLLIQFQNNGVVDDSQLPKDRFSAERLKGVDSTLKIQPAKLEDSAVYLCASSSVRSGELFFGEGSRLTVL.

The chain is built from TRBV4-2 and TRBJ2-7; no firm D call. The germline V gene has CDR1 LGHNA and CDR2 YNFKEQ. The CDR3 extends over 15 amino acids. The V gene lost 0 bases and the J gene lost 2 bases, with 11 bases spanning the gap. As DNA, the CDR3 is TGTGCCAGCAGCCAAGAGGGTGACACGGCCTACGAGCAGTACTTC. Translated: CASSQEGDTAYEQYF.